This T cell receptor (beta chain) was documented in a study of shared clonotypes between healthy human individuals (dated by TCRdb to about 2020). Regarding the study in general: Three men and a couple of women, aged 18 to 49 years, made up the cohort. The study deeply sequenced blood TCR repertoires of about five healthy adults to estimate repertoire size and the extent of clonotype sharing between individuals. To increase sequencing depth and limit assay-specific biases, TCR repertoire library preparation and sequencing were carried out by different laboratories using diverse techniques. Each donor's leukapheresis produced roughly between about 0.9 and 9.5 billion PBMCs. What the work shows at the level of the full study, not this receptor alone: Based on pairwise subsampling, the degree of clonotype sharing among donors was expected to be affected by sequencing depth. The small number of donors limited the genetic and exposure-history diversity represented. Sampling was restricted to blood, and TCR repertoires in tissues likely differ from the TCR repertoires found in blood.

Notes on this clone: Its cognate antigen has yet to be identified. Per-base qualities were not stored, and no clone one base away is much larger.

Using the deep immunoSEQ assay, TCR CDR3 regions were amplified from genomic DNA by multiplex PCR. Extracted genomic DNA from each cell subset was distributed evenly across all wells of several immunoSEQ 96-well plates, and each plate was treated as a replicate. For unsorted PBMC, 250 to 300 ng of genomic DNA, equivalent to 30,000 to 35,000 T cell genomes, went into each replicate PCR. Ten immunoSEQ deep assay plates were used to sequence the unsorted PBMC genomic DNA. Purified libraries were measured with a Qubit 3.0 fluorometer, size-checked on a Bioanalyzer 2100, and measured again with the KAPA Library Quantification kit. Each immunoSEQ 96-well plate was sequenced on its own single-read 150-cycle Illumina NextSeq 550 flow cell. From the authors' description of their analysis: Because the immunoSEQ output held only junctional sequences and lacked quality scores, the filtering could not match the filtering applied to full-length reads. To assign V/J genes and CDR3, sequences were annotated using PyIR, a Python wrapper for IgBLAST v1.9, with IMGT germline references. Reads with weak V/J assignments (E-value above 1e-6), missing CDR3, stop codons, out-of-frame junctions, or ambiguous translated residues were removed. A V3J clonotype was defined by an identical inferred V gene, J gene, and CDR3 amino acid sequence. The percentage overlap between two repertoires was calculated by dividing the number of shared unique clonotypes by the size of the smaller repertoire. RTK rarefaction, the Chao1 estimator, and Recon v2.1 estimates of unobserved clonotypes were used to assess repertoire richness. TCRdb took over this immuneACCESS table, retaining in-frame rearrangements with V and J assigned. Such tables are incomplete; in checked studies, under half of the missing clones stem from an unresolved V gene, and the remainder is unexplained. V and J calls plus clone size are reproduced from that table; the DNA served to infer D and trimming. For this sample there are fewer than 600,000 clones; around 80% appear just once. The ten largest clones capture more than 10% of the sample.

The donors were healthy, HIV-negative adults with no recently reported acute infections or vaccinations. All donors were Caucasian adults living in Nashville, Tennessee, USA. For unsorted samples, some 90 million PBMCs were counted, and genomic DNA was extracted using the QIAamp DNA Blood Mini kit. Blood was obtained by leukapheresis, after which PBMCs were separated by Ficoll-Histopaque density gradient centrifugation and cryopreserved in liquid nitrogen vapor phase. The junction shows trimming of 0 bases on V and 4 bases on J, and the gene matches do not reach 2 bases of it. Looking up the germline V gene yields CDR1 SGHRS and CDR2 YFSETQ. The cysteine opens and the phenylalanine closes a CDR3 of 14 amino acids. Only the CDR3 region is kept as DNA, spanning 42 bases read in frame from base 1.

The sequencing sample was made of PBMCs. The chain is made from TRBV5-1 and TRBJ2-7, and 9 bases in between align with TRBD2. This clonotype originated in a woman aged 35 to 49 in good health. Some clones in this sample may be carry-over from other donors' samples. The nucleotide sequence is given as TGCGCCAGCAGCTTGGGACTAGCGGAATACGAGCAGTACTTC. Its translation reads: CASSLGLAEYEQYF.